These T cell receptor beta chains were read from a single sample in a study of blood T cell repertoires in COVID-19. The method was immunoSEQ multiplex PCR; TCRdb's version includes in-frame clones alone and lacks a portion of them. The data show more than 110,000 clones, approximately 84% seen once. The sequenced material came from peripheral blood. Every receptor here comes from a woman aged 55-70 years with acute or convalescent COVID-19. The CDR3 runs from the conserved cysteine through the conserved F or W. A D gene is named only where the DNA matches it firmly. Not all rows give a size; the values are once, few, many and, for expanded clones, a class.

size: NA
D: NA
J: TRBJ2-7
V: TRBV2
CDR3: CASRGDYEQYF
DNA: TGTGCCAGCAGGGGAGACTACGAGCAGTACTTC

size: NA
D: NA
J: TRBJ1-4
V: TRBV25-1
CDR3: CASSESSGHRNEKLFF
DNA: TGTGCCAGCAGTGAATCCTCCGGACATAGAAATGAAAAACTGTTTTTT

size: NA
D: NA
J: TRBJ2-6
V: TRBV3-1/TRBV3-2
CDR3: CASSPPAGANVLTF
DNA: TGTGCCAGCAGCCCGCCGGCTGGGGCCAACGTCCTGACTTTC

size: NA
D: NA
J: TRBJ1-5
V: TRBV5-8
CDR3: CASRDRGVSNQPQHF
DNA: TGTGCCAGCAGAGACCGGGGGGTGAGCAATCAGCCCCAGCATTTT

size: NA
D: NA
J: TRBJ2-1
V: TRBV3-1/TRBV3-2
CDR3: CASSQDQVDDEQFF
DNA: TGTGCCAGCAGCCAAGATCAGGTCGATGATGAGCAGTTCTTC

size: once
D: NA
J: TRBJ2-1
V: TRBV4-1
CDR3: CASSQAGNEQFF
DNA: TGCGCCAGCAGCCAAGCGGGCAATGAGCAGTTCTTC

size: NA
D: NA
J: TRBJ1-2
V: TRBV30
CDR3: CAWRGHRTGYGYTF
DNA: TGTGCCTGGAGAGGACACCGAACCGGCTATGGCTACACCTTC

size: NA
D: TRBD1
J: TRBJ2-7
V: TRBV29-1
CDR3: CSVSDEQGTLGEQYF
DNA: TGCAGCGTTTCCGACGAACAGGGGACCCTCGGCGAGCAGTACTTC

size: NA
D: TRBD1
J: TRBJ2-5
V: TRBV30
CDR3: CAWSEDRVETQYF
DNA: TGTGCCTGGAGTGAAGACAGGGTAGAGACCCAGTACTTC

size: NA
D: TRBD1
J: TRBJ2-3
V: TRBV4-2
CDR3: CASSQGRRGLVDTQYF
DNA: TGTGCCAGCAGCCAAGGACGCAGGGGGCTCGTGGATACGCAGTATTTT

size: NA
D: NA
J: TRBJ2-1
V: TRBV27
CDR3: CASTPYPNYYNEQFF
DNA: TGTGCCAGCACTCCTTACCCGAACTACTACAATGAGCAGTTCTTC

size: NA
D: TRBD2
J: TRBJ2-7
V: TRBV4-2
CDR3: CASSQEAGGAPYEQYF
DNA: TGTGCCAGCAGCCAAGAAGCGGGAGGGGCTCCCTACGAGCAGTACTTC

size: NA
D: TRBD1
J: TRBJ1-2
V: TRBV3-1/TRBV3-2
CDR3: CASSRGTAKANYGYTF
DNA: TGTGCCAGCAGCCGCGGGACAGCAAAAGCTAACTATGGCTACACCTTC

size: NA
D: TRBD2
J: TRBJ2-7
V: TRBV10-1
CDR3: CASSDSRTSGEGSYEQYF
DNA: TGCGCCAGCAGTGACTCGAGGACTAGCGGAGAGGGATCCTACGAGCAGTACTTC

size: NA
D: TRBD1
J: TRBJ1-2
V: TRBV7-2
CDR3: CASSKTSSTGTGGYTF
DNA: TGTGCCAGCAGCAAGACCTCTTCGACAGGGACGGGCGGCTACACCTTC

size: few
D: TRBD2
J: TRBJ2-7
V: TRBV24-1
CDR3: CATSDTGTSYEQYF
DNA: TGTGCCACCAGTGATACCGGGACTAGCTACGAGCAGTACTTC

size: NA
D: TRBD1
J: TRBJ1-5
V: TRBV30
CDR3: CAWSVFPGQLNQPQHF
DNA: TGTGCCTGGAGTGTTTTTCCGGGACAGCTTAATCAGCCCCAGCATTTT

size: NA
D: TRBD1
J: TRBJ1-6
V: TRBV18
CDR3: CASSPQGALNNSPLHF
DNA: TGTGCCAGCTCACCACAGGGGGCGCTCAATAATTCACCCCTCCACTTT

size: NA
D: NA
J: TRBJ2-3
V: TRBV5-5
CDR3: CASSPGVGGSTDTQYF
DNA: TGTGCCAGCAGCCCGGGGGTGGGCGGGAGCACAGATACGCAGTATTTT

size: NA
D: NA
J: TRBJ1-1
V: TRBV10-3
CDR3: CAITAGARNTAEAFF
DNA: TGTGCCATCACGGCGGGCGCCCGTAATACCGCTGAAGCTTTCTTT

size: NA
D: TRBD1
J: TRBJ1-1
V: TRBV6-5
CDR3: CASDRDRSNTEAFF
DNA: TGTGCCAGCGACCGGGACAGGTCGAACACTGAAGCTTTCTTT

size: NA
D: TRBD2
J: TRBJ2-7
V: TRBV19
CDR3: CASSIDSGTRFGEQYF
DNA: TGTGCCAGTAGTATAGATTCAGGGACTAGATTCGGAGAGCAGTACTTC

size: NA
D: TRBD1
J: TRBJ1-3
V: TRBV7-3
CDR3: CASSQTGAGNTIYF
DNA: TGTGCCAGCAGCCAAACAGGGGCTGGAAACACCATATATTTT

size: NA
D: TRBD2
J: TRBJ2-1
V: TRBV19
CDR3: CASSIEAGGPWQFF
DNA: TGTGCCAGTAGTATTGAAGCGGGAGGGCCTTGGCAGTTCTTC

size: NA
D: NA
J: TRBJ2-2
V: TRBV5-1
CDR3: CASSLFGREAGELFF
DNA: TGCGCCAGCAGCTTGTTCGGCAGGGAGGCCGGGGAGCTGTTTTTT

size: few
D: NA
J: TRBJ2-7
V: TRBV6-6
CDR3: CASSYSTGWLREQYF
DNA: TGTGCCAGCAGTTACTCGACGGGTTGGTTGAGGGAGCAGTACTTC

size: NA
D: TRBD1
J: TRBJ1-5
V: TRBV4-1
CDR3: CASSQDTRTGGFNQPQHF
DNA: TGCGCCAGCAGCCAAGACACCCGGACAGGGGGCTTCAATCAGCCCCAGCATTTT

size: NA
D: TRBD2
J: TRBJ2-2
V: TRBV9
CDR3: CASSDGRDTGELFF
DNA: TGTGCCAGCAGCGACGGGAGGGACACCGGGGAGCTGTTTTTT

size: NA
D: TRBD2
J: TRBJ2-3
V: TRBV11-2
CDR3: CASSPGLALPTDTQYF
DNA: TGTGCCAGCAGCCCTGGACTAGCACTACCCACAGATACGCAGTATTTT

size: NA
D: TRBD2
J: TRBJ2-1
V: TRBV7-2
CDR3: CASSFVLAGEWPGEQFF
DNA: TGTGCCAGCAGCTTTGTGCTAGCGGGAGAATGGCCCGGTGAGCAGTTCTTC

size: NA
D: NA
J: TRBJ1-5
V: TRBV5-6
CDR3: CASSLAGAGQPQHF
DNA: TGTGCCAGCAGCTTAGCGGGGGCAGGTCAGCCCCAGCATTTT

size: NA
D: TRBD2
J: TRBJ2-1
V: TRBV7-2
CDR3: CASSWTSGDNEQFF
DNA: TGTGCCAGCAGCTGGACTAGCGGGGATAATGAGCAGTTCTTC

size: few
D: TRBD1
J: TRBJ1-2
V: TRBV7-8
CDR3: CASSLRLGQGWGYTF
DNA: TGTGCCAGCAGCTTAAGACTGGGACAGGGTTGGGGCTACACCTTC

size: NA
D: NA
J: TRBJ2-7
V: TRBV14
CDR3: CASSPWTDSYEQYF
DNA: TGTGCCAGCAGCCCATGGACAGACTCCTACGAGCAGTACTTC

size: NA
D: TRBD1
J: TRBJ2-1
V: TRBV24-1
CDR3: CATSPGQGYNEQFF
DNA: TGTGCCACCAGTCCGGGACAGGGTTACAATGAGCAGTTCTTC

size: NA
D: TRBD2
J: TRBJ2-3
V: TRBV7-2
CDR3: CASSLRGGGTDTQYF
DNA: TGTGCCAGCAGCCTACGGGGGGGCGGCACAGATACGCAGTATTTT

size: few
D: TRBD2
J: TRBJ2-7
V: TRBV28
CDR3: CASSLTSGSSYEQYF
DNA: TGTGCCAGCAGTTTAACTAGCGGGAGCTCCTACGAGCAGTACTTC

size: once
D: TRBD1
J: TRBJ2-5
V: TRBV6-2/TRBV6-3
CDR3: CASSYYRDRGEETQYF
DNA: TGTGCCAGCAGTTACTACCGGGACAGGGGGGAAGAGACCCAGTACTTC

size: NA
D: TRBD1
J: TRBJ2-7
V: TRBV6-5
CDR3: CASRPPGGGYEQYF
DNA: TGTGCCAGCAGACCCCCAGGGGGCGGCTACGAGCAGTACTTC

size: NA
D: TRBD1
J: TRBJ1-2
V: TRBV13
CDR3: CASSLGPPGQEHYGYTF
DNA: TGTGCCAGCAGCTTAGGCCCCCCTGGACAGGAACACTATGGCTACACCTTC

size: few
D: TRBD2
J: TRBJ2-2
V: TRBV14
CDR3: CASSQEVAGRTTGELFF
DNA: TGTGCCAGCAGCCAAGAAGTAGCGGGAAGAACCACCGGGGAGCTGTTTTTT

size: NA
D: NA
J: TRBJ2-2
V: TRBV11-3
CDR3: CASSFGNGRASNTGELFF
DNA: NA